The rows below give T cell receptor beta chains drawn from one sample of a study of post-analysis software for immune sequencing data. In TCRdb, the PCR reads were re-called with MiXCR into one record per CDR3 protein. The sample has hundreds of thousands of distinct CDR3 sequences, 55% to 60% seen once. Material for sequencing was blood. The receptors stem from a girl aged 2 to 10 with multiple sclerosis. The CDR3 runs from the conserved cysteine through the conserved F or W. A D gene is named only where the DNA matches it firmly. Size values are once, few and many counts, or a class for expanded clones, and some rows have none.

d_call	v_call	clone_size	j_call	cdr3_nt	cdr3_aa
NA	TRBV3-1	NA	TRBJ2-5	TGTGCCAGCAGCCAACCTCTGGGACATGAGCAGTACTTC	CASSQPLGHEQYF
TRBD2	TRBV25-1	once	TRBJ2-7	TGTGCCAGCACCGAGACTAGCGGCCTATACGAGCAGTACTTC	CASTETSGLYEQYF
NA	TRBV9	few	TRBJ1-2	TGTGCCAGCAGCGTAGAGGACAACTATGGCTACACCTTC	CASSVEDNYGYTF
TRBD1	TRBV7-2	NA	TRBJ2-1	TGTGCCAGCAGTTTAGGGGGACAGGGGATGAATGAGCAGTTCTTC	CASSLGGQGMNEQFF
TRBD2	TRBV28	NA	TRBJ2-1	TGTGCCAGCAGTTCCCAAGGACTAGCGGGGGGGAACAATGAGCAGTTCTTC	CASSSQGLAGGNNEQFF
TRBD1	TRBV5-1	few	TRBJ1-1	TGCGCCAGCAGCACCGGACAGGGGTCGATGCCAAAAGCTTTCTTT	CASSTGQGSMPKAFF
NA	TRBV11-2	NA	TRBJ2-3	TGTGCCAGCCGCCGGACCACAGATACGCAGTATTTT	CASRRTTDTQYF
NA	TRBV29-1	NA	TRBJ2-1	TGCAGCGCCCAGGGGGGACTAGATCGGAGGAATGAGCAGTTCTTC	CSAQGGLDRRNEQFF
TRBD1	TRBV11-2	NA	TRBJ2-3	TGTGCCAGCAGCTTAGTAAGAGGGGGCGTCGAAGATACGCAGTATTTT	CASSLVRGGVEDTQYF
NA	TRBV5-6	NA	TRBJ2-7	TGTGCCAGCAGCTTGGCCGCGGGACACCTGGAGTACTTC	CASSLAAGHLEYF
NA	TRBV29-1	few	TRBJ1-5	TGCAGCGTGGCGACTGATAGCAATCAGCCCCAGCATTTT	CSVATDSNQPQHF
TRBD1	TRBV20-1	NA	TRBJ2-7	TGCAGTGCTTCAGTCCGGGACAGGGGCCACGAGCAGTACTTC	CSASVRDRGHEQYF
NA	TRBV25-1	NA	TRBJ1-2	TGTGCCAGCAGTGAATTTACAGGGACTAACTATGGCTACACCTTC	CASSEFTGTNYGYTF
NA	TRBV15	NA	TRBJ1-5	TGTGCCACCAGCAGAGGGTCCATCGGCAAAAATCAGCCCCAGCATTTT	CATSRGSIGKNQPQHF
NA	TRBV12-3/TRBV12-4	NA	TRBJ2-4	TGTGCCAGCAGTTTAATAGCGGTTAAAAACATTCAGTACTTC	CASSLIAVKNIQYF
TRBD2	TRBV20-1	NA	TRBJ2-5	TGCAGTGCCGAGTCATTAGCGGGGGGAATCCAAGAGACCCAGTACTTC	CSAESLAGGIQETQYF
TRBD1	TRBV12-3/TRBV12-4	NA	TRBJ1-2	TGTGCCAGCAGTTTCCTCGACAGGGCTAACTATGGCTACACCTTC	CASSFLDRANYGYTF
TRBD2	TRBV20-1	NA	TRBJ2-3	TGCAGTGCTAGTCCGGGAGGGTCAGATACGCAGTATTTT	CSASPGGSDTQYF
NA	TRBV29-1	NA	TRBJ2-1	TGCAGCGCCCCGACTGTCCCAGGCTACAATGAGCAGTTCTTC	CSAPTVPGYNEQFF
NA	TRBV6-5	NA	TRBJ1-2	TGTGCCAGCAGGTCGAGGGTAGGAGTAGATGGCTACACCTTC	CASRSRVGVDGYTF
NA	TRBV4-1	once	TRBJ1-1	TGCGCCAGCCGAACGTTGGAAAGAGACACTGAAGCTTTCTTT	CASRTLERDTEAFF
TRBD1	TRBV7-9	NA	TRBJ2-3	TGTGCCAGCAGCCGACAGGGCACGGCAACAGATACGCAGTATTTT	CASSRQGTATDTQYF
TRBD2	TRBV10-2	NA	TRBJ2-5	TGCGCCAGCAGTGAAGCGGGGACCCAAGAGACCCAGTACTTC	CASSEAGTQETQYF
NA	TRBV10-3	NA	TRBJ2-3	TGTGCCATCAGTGCACAGACTAGCACAGATACGCAGTATTTT	CAISAQTSTDTQYF
TRBD1	TRBV4-1	once	TRBJ1-2	TGCGCCAGCAGCCACACACCGGACAGGCTCTATGGCTACACCTTC	CASSHTPDRLYGYTF
TRBD1	TRBV6-5	NA	TRBJ1-4	TGTGCCAGCAGCCCTCGGACAGGGAATGAAAAACTGTTTTTT	CASSPRTGNEKLFF
NA	TRBV20-1	NA	TRBJ2-1	TGCAGTGCTCCTCCCGACAGCTCCTACAATGAGCAGTTCTTC	CSAPPDSSYNEQFF
NA	TRBV6-6	NA	TRBJ2-1	TGTGCCAGCAATCCCGCACCGGTCGCGCTCAATGAGCAGTTCTTC	CASNPAPVALNEQFF
NA	TRBV27	NA	TRBJ1-2	TGTGCCAGCAGCCGATGGGGCCCGGCGGGCGGCTACACCTTC	CASSRWGPAGGYTF
TRBD2	TRBV7-2	NA	TRBJ2-3	TGTGCCAGCAGCCGCAATTCGGCCCTAGCGGGAGTGGATACGCAGTATTTT	CASSRNSALAGVDTQYF
NA	TRBV20-1	NA	TRBJ2-5	TGCAGTGCTAGAGATGTGGCCGGGTACAAGGAGACCCAGTACTTC	CSARDVAGYKETQYF
TRBD1	TRBV20-1	NA	TRBJ2-1	TGCAGTGCCGTCCGGGACAGGGTATACAATGAGCAGTTCTTC	CSAVRDRVYNEQFF
TRBD2	TRBV7-2	few	TRBJ2-1	TGTGCCAGCAGACGGTTGACTAGCGGGCCTTACAATGAGCAGTTCTTC	CASRRLTSGPYNEQFF
NA	TRBV7-6	NA	TRBJ2-5	TGTGCCAGCAGCCGTGACATCGGCCCGGGGACCCAGTACTTC	CASSRDIGPGTQYF